This TCR beta chain was found in a study of T-cell memory formation after mild COVID-19. Study background: There were largely donor-specific TCR clusters.

The CDR3 spans 17 residues. V gave up 1 base and J gave up 5 bases; unmatched junction bases: 11. Germline lookup yields CDR1 SGHAT and CDR2 FQDESV (reference sequence). This clonotype has a handful of counts. Its antigen is currently unknown. Study-wide findings and caveats: Later expanders leaned CD4+, whereas clones that contracted between day 15 and 85 were balanced CD4/CD8. Of the contracting clones, CD4+ ones lay mainly in CM and EM, and CD8+ ones in EMRA.

TCR alpha and TCR beta cDNA libraries with sample barcodes and UMIs came from 5'RACE using constant-segment primers. TCRdb used MiXCR to reprocess the 5' RACE reads, holding one entry per CDR3 protein. The repertoire has 150,000 or so distinct CDR3 sequences, under 14% of them found once; the top ten carry 3% to 4%. Sequenced material: PBMCs or a T cell subset sorted from them (not recorded which). The TCR originated in a man aged 18 to 35 who had mild COVID-19 (a few samples of this study predate the infection). Cell type and time point are not known. The rearrangement links TRBV11-1 to TRBJ2-3, with 8 bases matching TRBD1. For the CDR3, the DNA is TGTGCCAGCAGCTTAGGAGGTGGACAGGGAGTCCGAGATACGCAGTATTTT. Translation: CASSLGGGQGVRDTQYF.